Listed below are T cell receptor beta chains from one sample, sequenced in a study of CXCR3-negative and CXCR3-positive naive CD8 T cells. TCRdb derives one entry per CDR3 protein from the 5' RACE reads, leaving out DNA. The repertoire table contains some 150,000 distinct CDR3 sequences. The sequencing sample was made of naive CXCR3+ CD8+ T cells from blood. All receptors derive from a human donor in good health. Some clones in this sample may be carry-over from other donors' samples. Both conserved end residues are part of each CDR3.

j_gene	v_gene	CDR3aa
TRBJ2-1	TRBV29-1	CSVEGTSSYNEQFF
TRBJ1-1	TRBV6-5	CASSYGRGAEAFF
TRBJ2-3	TRBV29-1	CAGFGGPTDTQYF
TRBJ2-2	TRBV5-1	CASSQARQGPKGGGELFF
TRBJ1-1	TRBV7-3	CASSRTRGNYTEAFF
TRBJ2-1	TRBV27	CASSPEWRERQFF
TRBJ1-2	TRBV6-2/TRBV6-3	CASNSEAREDGYTF
TRBJ2-7	TRBV19	CASSLGQGKSEQYF
TRBJ1-1	TRBV7-3	CASRGSGNTEAFF
TRBJ2-2	TRBV29-1	CSVEKVTGELFF
TRBJ1-1	TRBV10-3	CAISGTGSTEIEAFF
TRBJ2-5	TRBV11-3	CASSFSAAIQETQYF
TRBJ2-7	TRBV15	CATSRGQDYEQYF
TRBJ2-6	TRBV5-1	CASSLARGLEANVLTF
TRBJ1-1	TRBV6-2/TRBV6-3	CASSYPNQEAFF
TRBJ1-2	TRBV29-1	CSVEDPGYGYTF
TRBJ1-2	TRBV29-1	CSVPFDYGYTF
TRBJ2-3	TRBV7-9	CASSFVAGGNTQYF
TRBJ2-1	TRBV10-3	CAIRLSERASALSSYNEQFF
TRBJ2-3	TRBV28	CASRPGLAGMDTQYF
TRBJ2-7	TRBV6-5	CASRYGSYYEQYF
TRBJ1-1	TRBV27	CASSPTPNTEAFF
TRBJ1-5	TRBV28	CASSRTGQGLNQPQHF
TRBJ2-7	TRBV28	CASSSRLAGGYEQYF
TRBJ2-1	TRBV29-1	CSAGDRLRNEQFF
TRBJ2-3	TRBV7-9	CASSLAPPSTDTQYF
TRBJ2-2	TRBV7-7	CASSRAGGVNTGELFF